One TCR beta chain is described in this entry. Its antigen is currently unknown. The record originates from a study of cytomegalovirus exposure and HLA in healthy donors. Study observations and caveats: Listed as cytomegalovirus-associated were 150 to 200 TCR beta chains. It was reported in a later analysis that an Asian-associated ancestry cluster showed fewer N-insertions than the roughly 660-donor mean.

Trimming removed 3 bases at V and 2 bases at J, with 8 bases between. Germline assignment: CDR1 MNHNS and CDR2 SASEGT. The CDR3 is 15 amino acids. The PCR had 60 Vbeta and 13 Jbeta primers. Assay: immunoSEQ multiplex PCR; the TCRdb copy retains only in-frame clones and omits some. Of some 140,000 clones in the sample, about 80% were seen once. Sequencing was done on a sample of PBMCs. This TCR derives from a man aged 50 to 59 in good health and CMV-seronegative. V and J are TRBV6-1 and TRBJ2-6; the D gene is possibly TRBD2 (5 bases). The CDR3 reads CASSDHGAGANVLTF. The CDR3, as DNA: TGTGCCAGCAGTGACCACGGGGCTGGGGCCAACGTCCTGACTTTC.